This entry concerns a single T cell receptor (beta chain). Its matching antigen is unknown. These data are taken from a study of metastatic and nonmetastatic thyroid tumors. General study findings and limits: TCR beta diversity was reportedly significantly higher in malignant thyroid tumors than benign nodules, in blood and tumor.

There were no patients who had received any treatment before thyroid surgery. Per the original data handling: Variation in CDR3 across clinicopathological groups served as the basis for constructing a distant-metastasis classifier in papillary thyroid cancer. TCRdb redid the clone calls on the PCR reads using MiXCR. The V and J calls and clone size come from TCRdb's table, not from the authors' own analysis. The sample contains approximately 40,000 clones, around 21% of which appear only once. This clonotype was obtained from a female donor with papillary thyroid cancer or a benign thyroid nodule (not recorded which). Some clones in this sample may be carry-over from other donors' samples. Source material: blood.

CDR3 protein: CASSLDGANNSPLHF. CDR3 in DNA: TGCGCCAGCAGCTTGGACGGGGCCAATAATTCACCCCTCCACTTT. The V and J genes are TRBV5-1 and TRBJ1-6; D might be TRBD1 (5 bases). CDR3 length: 15 amino acids. Looked up from germline, CDR1 is SGHRS and CDR2 is YFSETQ. With 0 bases removed from V and 5 bases from J, the gap between germline ends came to 9 bases. Full variable domain (rest looked up from reference TRBV5-1 and TRBJ1-6): KAGVTQTPRYLIKTRGQQVTLSCSPISGHRSVSWYQQTPGQGLQFLFEYFSETQRNKGNFPGRFSGRQFSNSRSEMNVSTLELGDSALYLCASSLDGANNSPLHFGNGTRLTVT.